Reported below is one T cell receptor (beta chain). The CDR3 has 21 amino acids. The method was immunoSEQ multiplex PCR; TCRdb's version includes in-frame clones alone and lacks a portion of them. Of about 44,000 clones detected, approximately 92% appear once; the ten largest clones hold 0.67%. The entry originates in a study of T cell changes during pregnancy in multiple sclerosis. The sample was CD4+ T cells from peripheral blood mononuclear cells, taken in the first trimester of pregnancy. This TCR came from a female donor with multiple sclerosis, enrolled in a pregnancy study. The V and J genes are TRBV21-1 and TRBJ2-1; the table's D call, TRBD2, was not checked against the DNA. TRBV21-1 is given as a pseudogene. CDR3 nucleotides: TGTGCCAGCAGCAGCGTAGGCTTTAACATTGTGGGGACTAGTCGATGGGATGAGCAGTTCTTC. Protein: CASSSVGFNIVGTSRWDEQFF.